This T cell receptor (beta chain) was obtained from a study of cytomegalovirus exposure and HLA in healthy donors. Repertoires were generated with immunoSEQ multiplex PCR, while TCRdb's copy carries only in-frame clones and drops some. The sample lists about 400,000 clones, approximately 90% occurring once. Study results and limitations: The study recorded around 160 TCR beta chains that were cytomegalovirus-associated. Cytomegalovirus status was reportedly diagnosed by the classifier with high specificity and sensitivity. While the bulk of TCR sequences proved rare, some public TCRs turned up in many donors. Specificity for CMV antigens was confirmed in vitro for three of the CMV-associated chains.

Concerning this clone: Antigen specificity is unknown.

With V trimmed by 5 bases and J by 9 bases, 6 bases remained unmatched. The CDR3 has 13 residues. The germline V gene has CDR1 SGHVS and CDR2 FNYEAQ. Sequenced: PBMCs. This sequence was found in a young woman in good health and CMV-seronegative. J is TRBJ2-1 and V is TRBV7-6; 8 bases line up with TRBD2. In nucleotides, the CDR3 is TGTGCCAGCAGCGCCGGGGGGGCCGGTGAGCAGTTCTTC. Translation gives CASSAGGAGEQFF.